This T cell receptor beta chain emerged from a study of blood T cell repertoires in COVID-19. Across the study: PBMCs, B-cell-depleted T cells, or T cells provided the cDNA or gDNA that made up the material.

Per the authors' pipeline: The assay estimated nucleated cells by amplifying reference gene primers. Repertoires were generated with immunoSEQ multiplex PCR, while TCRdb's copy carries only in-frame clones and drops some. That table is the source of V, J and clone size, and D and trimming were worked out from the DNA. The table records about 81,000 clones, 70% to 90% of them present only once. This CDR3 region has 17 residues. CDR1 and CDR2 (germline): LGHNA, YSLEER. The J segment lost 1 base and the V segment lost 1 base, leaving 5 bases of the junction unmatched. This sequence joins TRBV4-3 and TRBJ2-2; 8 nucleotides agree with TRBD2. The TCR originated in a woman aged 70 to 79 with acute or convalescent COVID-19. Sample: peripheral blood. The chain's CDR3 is CASSQGRTSWNTGELFF. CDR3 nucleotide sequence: TGCGCCAGCAGCCAAGGTCGGACTAGCTGGAACACCGGGGAGCTGTTTTTT.